Listed below are T cell receptor beta chains from one sample, sequenced in a study of vaccination and CD4 T cells after COVID-19. TCRdb fed the PCR reads into MiXCR, producing one record per CDR3 protein. The table has about 23,000 distinct CDR3 sequences, around three fifths seen once. What these receptors recognize is not known. Sample: CD4+ T cells from blood, cultured in vitro. The receptors come from a human donor who had recovered from COVID-19. The conserved cysteine and the conserved F or W are not part of the CDR3 here. Each record gives: CDR3 length, D gene, V gene, J gene, CDR3 protein. The D gene is left open where the match is weak.

length: 10
D: -
V: TRBV20-1
J: TRBJ2-5
CDR3: SAREGFETQY

length: 14
D: -
V: TRBV6-5
J: TRBJ1-3
CDR3: ASSYGQALSGNTIY

length: 14
D: TRBD1
V: TRBV6-5
J: TRBJ1-1
CDR3: ASSYSRAGGSTEAF

length: 11
D: TRBD1
V: TRBV2
J: TRBJ1-2
CDR3: ASMTGANYGYT

length: 11
D: -
V: TRBV7-2
J: TRBJ1-1
CDR3: ASSSQANTEAF

length: 12
D: -
V: TRBV6-2/TRBV6-3
J: TRBJ1-1
CDR3: ASSRPGEATEAF

length: 11
D: TRBD1
V: TRBV6-1
J: TRBJ1-6
CDR3: ASSRQGNSPLH

length: 13
D: -
V: TRBV6-2/TRBV6-3
J: TRBJ2-3
CDR3: ASSWSGLATDTQY

length: 12
D: TRBD1
V: TRBV7-9
J: TRBJ2-3
CDR3: ASSTGQATDTQY

length: 12
D: -
V: TRBV12-3/TRBV12-4
J: TRBJ1-6
CDR3: ASSWGGLSSPLH

length: 10
D: -
V: TRBV10-1
J: TRBJ1-2
CDR3: ASSDRGRVRT

length: 11
D: -
V: TRBV11-3
J: TRBJ1-1
CDR3: ASNRGLNTEAF